The 3 T cell receptor beta chains given below trace back to one sample, sequenced in a study of blood T cell repertoires in COVID-19. Using immunoSEQ multiplex PCR, the repertoire was profiled, and TCRdb retains in-frame clones only, with some absent. The data hold about 140,000 clones, with around 90% observed a single time. The sample taken for sequencing was peripheral blood. Source of these receptors: a human donor with COVID-19, enrolled during active disease. The donor label of this sample is uncertain.

This rearrangement joins TRBV19 to TRBJ1-5; D gene uncertain. Germline CDR1 reads LNHDA; CDR2 reads SQIVND (reference sequence). V was pared by 6 bases and J by 1 base, with 16 bases between. CDR3 length: 16 residues. CDR3 in DNA: TGTGCCAGTAGCCCGCCCGGGGAAGGGAGCAATCAGCCCCAGCATTTT. As protein: CASSPPGEGSNQPQHF.

The chain has TRBV30 and TRBJ1-6; D remains unclear. Germline-derived CDR1 and CDR2 are GTSNPN and SVGIG (reference sequence). V was cut by 2 bases and J by 1 base, with 6 bases left in between. The CDR3 runs 14 residues. Here the CDR3 reads CAWSQVSYNSPLHF. The DNA for the CDR3 is TGTGCCTGGAGTCAGGTGTCCTATAATTCACCCCTCCACTTT.

This chain uses TRBV7-9 with TRBJ1-2; TRBD1 is a possible D gene (6 bases). The V end was cut by 1 base, the J end by 4 bases, with 13 bases between. Germline CDR1 reads SEHNR; CDR2 reads FQNEAQ (reference sequence). The CDR3 covers 15 residues. The CDR3 spells CASSLEVPGVYGYTF. Written as DNA, the CDR3 is TGTGCCAGCAGCTTAGAGGTACCAGGGGTCTATGGCTACACCTTC.